The following is a TCR beta chain sequence with its context. Its cognate antigen has yet to be identified. Per-base quality was not reported, and no clone a single base away is much larger than it. The TCR beta CDR3 regions were amplified from the RNA transcripts. A first-round RT-PCR of the TCR CDR3 used the HTBI primer set with the Qiagen OneStep RT-PCR kit. A second multiplex PCR round built the libraries, followed by size selection and purification. Libraries were sequenced paired-end with 100 bp reads on an Illumina HiSeq2000. In the authors' own workflow: SOAPnuke was used to process the raw data, with reads discarded if the reads contained adapters or uncalled bases, had a mean Phred below 15, or lacked an exact constant-primer or identifier match. COPE v1.2.5 was used to merge the high-quality paired reads, and each unique nucleotide sequence was defined as a clonotype. MiTCR v1.1 was used to align clonotypes to the IMGT TRBV, TRBD and TRBJ reference segments. The analysis was restricted to V-J combinations with a frequency above 0.0001, which together covered 99.2% of the repertoires. The TCS score was defined as F50 (clonal expansion) divided by E x V (chaos), with BLOSUM62-based TCRdist calculated between CDR3 peptides within each V-J. Welch's t-statistics and random forest reduced approximately 520 V-J features to some 14, which were used in a naive Bayes classifier (R e1071). TCRdb's own reprocessing of the public reads used fastp at Q25 and MiXCR and kept productive beta chains. Merged by CDR3 protein, the rows form single entries marked with the most common genes and DNA. The V and J calls and clone size are TCRdb's, not the authors'. Recorded for this sample are about 640,000 distinct CDR3 sequences; less than 25% of them occurred a single time. The ten largest clones take up around a third of the sample.

Moderately to severely active disease, a Clinical Activity Score of at least 3, a NOSPECS grade of at least 4, and a duration under 3 months were present in ophthalmopathy patients. The study excluded patients with uncontrolled infections, other autoimmune diseases, pregnancy or lactation. Clinical symptoms, serum thyroxine and TRAb, thyroid ultrasound, and orbital computed tomography formed the basis for the diagnoses. PBMCs were isolated from about 9.2 ml of fresh peripheral blood by Ficoll-Paque density gradient centrifugation. Trizol reagent was used to extract total RNA, and RNA quality was then checked on an Agilent 2100 Bioanalyzer. The sample is drawn from a study of T cells in Graves' hyperthyroidism and ophthalmopathy (dated by TCRdb to about 2019). Regarding the research as a whole: Peripheral blood samples were taken at the time of initial diagnosis, prior to any treatment. To identify TCR V-J signatures that set the groups apart, the researchers used a discovery cohort of 95 to 100 patients, made up of roughly 45 with Graves' ophthalmopathy and about 60 with stable Graves' hyperthyroidism. Prospective prediction of ophthalmopathy was tested in an independent validation cohort consisting of some 20 hyperthyroidism patients and some 17 patients who later progressed to ophthalmopathy. The approximately 97 discovery patients were randomly divided into training and test sets at a 7:3 ratio. In roughly six Graves' hyperthyroidism patients, the study also compared T-cell repertoires from thyroid tissue with T-cell repertoires from blood. Following sampling, methimazole starting at 30 mg daily was given to hyperthyroidism patients, and high-dose intravenous methylprednisolone was given to ophthalmopathy patients. The paper reports TCR Vbeta CDR3 sequencing of approximately 140 peripheral blood samples: over 40 ophthalmopathy, about 75 hyperthyroidism and about 17 progressor patients. The full study reports these points: During validation, the model predicted progression to ophthalmopathy a median of around 6 months ahead of onset, with more than 55% sensitivity and 72.22% specificity. No statistical method was used to fix the sample size in advance, and group allocation was not hidden from the investigators. A 13 V-J signature model separated ophthalmopathy from stable hyperthyroidism, with approximately 86% sensitivity and around 84% specificity in cross-validation and 80%/75% in testing. Most expanded thyroid clonotypes (frequency above 0.001) were also detected in blood, a finding suggesting that blood repertoires may reflect thyroid immune responses.

The germline V gene specifies MNHNS as CDR1 and SASEGT as CDR2. There are 13 amino acids in the CDR3, from cysteine to phenylalanine inclusive. The DNA shown is the 39-base CDR3, in frame from base 1. V is shortened by 10 bases, J by 5 bases, and the region joining them spans 14 bases. This TCR came from a man aged 25-45 years with Graves' ophthalmopathy. The chain joins TRBV6-1 to TRBJ2-2; the best D guess is TRBD1, with 5 bases matching. The material sequenced was blood. The CDR3 corresponds to CATCRRGTGELFF. The DNA sequence is TGTGCCACGTGCAGAAGGGGAACCGGGGAGCTGTTTTTT.